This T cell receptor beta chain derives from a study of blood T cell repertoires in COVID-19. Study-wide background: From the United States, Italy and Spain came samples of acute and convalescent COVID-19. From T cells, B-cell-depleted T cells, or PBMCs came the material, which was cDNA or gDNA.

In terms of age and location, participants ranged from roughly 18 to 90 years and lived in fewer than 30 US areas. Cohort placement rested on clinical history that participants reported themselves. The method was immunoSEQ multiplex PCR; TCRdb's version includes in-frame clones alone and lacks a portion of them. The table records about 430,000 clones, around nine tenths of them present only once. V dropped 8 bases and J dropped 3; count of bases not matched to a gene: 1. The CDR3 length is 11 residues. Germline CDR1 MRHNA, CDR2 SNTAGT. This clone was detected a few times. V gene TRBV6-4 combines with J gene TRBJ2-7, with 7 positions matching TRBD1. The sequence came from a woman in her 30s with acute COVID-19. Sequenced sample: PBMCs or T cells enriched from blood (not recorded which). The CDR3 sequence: CASRDSYEQYF. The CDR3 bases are TGTGCCAGCCGGGACAGCTACGAGCAGTACTTC.